Below are 24 T cell receptor beta chains sequenced from a single sample in a study of cytomegalovirus exposure and HLA in healthy donors. Primers included in the PCR were 60 Vbeta and 13 Jbeta primers. Data came from immunoSEQ multiplex PCR; TCRdb stores just in-frame clones and leaves some out. The data show 150,000 or so clones, about 80% seen once. Sequencing input: PBMCs. The receptor set was obtained from a man aged 25 to 40 in good health and CMV-seropositive.

This chain links TRBV28 with TRBJ2-7, with D possibly being TRBD2 (5 bases). The CDR3 loop spans 13 amino acids. Trimming pared 8 bases from V and 5 bases from J, leaving 16 bases between. In germline, CDR1 is MDHEN, CDR2 SYDVKM. DNA for the CDR3: TGTGCCAGCGCAACCCGGGGATTCGACGAGCAGTACTTC. Residues: CASATRGFDEQYF. The complete variable domain, with remaining parts taken from reference TRBV28 and TRBJ2-7, reads DVKVTQSSRYLVKRTGEKVFLECVQDMDHENMFWYRQDPGLGLRLIYFSYDVKMKEKGDIPEGYSVSREKKERFSLILESASTNQTSMYLCASATRGFDEQYFGPGTRLTVT.

The sample holds one count of this clone. The chain is built from TRBV19 and TRBJ2-3; no clear D gene. Germline CDR1 is LNHDA and CDR2 is SQIVND (reference sequence). This CDR3 is 15 amino acids long. With 2 bases removed from V and 0 bases from J, the gap between germline ends came to 9 bases. In DNA form, the CDR3 reads TGTGCCAGTAGTATAACCTCGACAAGCACAGATACGCAGTATTTT. This sequence encodes CASSITSTSTDTQYF.

Only one count was recorded for this clone. Germline and junction disagree at one end, which may indicate a read error. The chain recombines TRBV7-7 with TRBJ2-5, with D possibly TRBD2 on 5 matching bases. The CDR3 contains 15 residues. CDR1 and CDR2 from the germline V gene are SSHAT and FNYEAQ (reference sequence). The CDR3 is CASSLARSVQETQYF. CDR3 bases: TGTGCTAGCAGCTTAGCGCGATCGGTACAGGAGACCCAGTACTTC.

V and J are TRBV6-5 and TRBJ2-7; the D gene is possibly TRBD2 (5 bases). CDR1 and CDR2 from the germline V gene are MNHEY and SVGAGI. This CDR3 has 14 amino acids. The V gene lost 5 bases and the J gene lost 3 bases, with 14 bases spanning the gap. The CDR3 DNA is TGTGCCAGCAGTGGCCAAGGGAGTGGCTACGAGCAGTACTTC. This codes for CASSGQGSGYEQYF.

The rearrangement links TRBV14 to TRBJ2-7; 9 positions agree with TRBD1. CDR3 size: 14 residues. Per the germline V gene, CDR1 is SGHDN and CDR2 is FVKESK. After removal of 4 bases from V and 5 bases from J, the junction contained 6 bases not matched to a gene. CDR3 DNA sequence: TGTGCCAGCAGCCGACAGGGGGGTAGGGACGAGCAGTACTTC. Translated: CASSRQGGRDEQYF.

In its sample, this clone was seen once. The CDR3 bases are TGTGCCAGCAGTCCAGGGCCAGATACGCAGTATTTT. Translation: CASSPGPDTQYF. This chain joins TRBV27 and TRBJ2-3, with D perhaps TRBD1 (5 bases). CDR1 and CDR2 (germline): MNHEY, SMNVEV (reference sequence). V was clipped by 5 bases and J by 4 bases, with 7 bases between them. The CDR3 extends over 12 amino acids.

The chain uses TRBV28 and TRBJ2-6, with TRBD1 matching over 11 bases. From germline, CDR1 is MDHEN and CDR2 SYDVKM. The CDR3 is made up of 17 amino acids. The ends lost 5 bases at V and 0 bases at J; junction bases unmatched: 3. In DNA, the CDR3 is TGTGCCAGCAGTGGGACAGGGGGTTCCTCTGGGGCCAACGTCCTGACTTTC. It translates to CASSGTGGSSGANVLTF.

The chain joins TRBV6-1 to TRBJ2-7, with TRBD1 matching over 8 bases. This CDR3 is built from 18 residues. The trim removed 3 bases at V and 1 base at J, leaving 14 bases unmatched. Germline CDR1 and CDR2: MNHNS and SASEGT. CDR3 loop: CASSDKRFRQGSSYEQYF. CDR3 nucleotide sequence: TGTGCCAGCAGTGATAAGCGATTTAGACAGGGGTCTTCCTACGAGCAGTACTTC.

The chain employs TRBV19 and TRBJ1-3, with D uncertain. V was shortened by 5 bases and J by 0 bases, with 11 bases between the two germline ends. Germline V CDR1 and CDR2: LNHDA, SQIVND (reference sequence). This CDR3 spans 15 amino acids. CDR3 bases: TGTGCCAGTAGTCGTGGGCTCGTCTCTGGAAACACCATATATTTT. The encoded protein is CASSRGLVSGNTIYF.

The V and J genes are TRBV6-1 and TRBJ2-7; D may be TRBD2 (6 bases). The germline V gene has CDR1 MNHNS and CDR2 SASEGT. The germline V and J ends were trimmed by 7 bases and 3 bases, with 16 bases remaining between them. The CDR3 is made up of 14 amino acids. This CDR3 is CASTAGLIVYEQYF. CDR3 in DNA: TGTGCCAGCACCGCGGGGCTGATCGTCTACGAGCAGTACTTC.

This clone was seen only once. In DNA form, the CDR3 reads TGTGCCAGCAGCCCCCTCACGGGTCGGGGGGATGAGCAGTTCTTC. Translated, it gives CASSPLTGRGDEQFF. This sequence joins TRBV7-9 and TRBJ2-1, with 7 nucleotides matching TRBD2. This CDR3 has 15 amino acids. The V gene end was trimmed by 5 bases and the J gene end by 8 bases; junction bases not matched to a gene: 12. Germline lookup yields CDR1 SEHNR and CDR2 FQNEAQ (reference sequence). Supplemented by reference TRBV7-9 and TRBJ2-1, the full variable domain reads DTGVSQNPRHKITKRGQNVTFRCDPISEHNRLYWYRQTLGQGPEFLTYFQNEAQLEKSRLLSDRFSAERPKGSFSTLEIQRTEQGDSAMYLCASSPLTGRGDEQFFGPGTRLTVL.

This clone has a single count. This rearrangement joins TRBV5-4 to TRBJ2-3, with 14 bases that match TRBD2. CDR1 is SGHNT, CDR2 YYREEE, per germline (reference sequence). CDR3 length equals 16 residues. V lost 4 bases and J lost 5; bases outside the gene matches: 6. CDR3 nucleotide sequence: TGTGCCAGCAGCCAGAGACTAGCGGGAGGGGGAGATACGCAGTATTTT. As protein: CASSQRLAGGGDTQYF.

The genes are TRBV28 and TRBJ1-5; D unresolved. The germline V gene has CDR1 MDHEN and CDR2 SYDVKM. Deletions cut 6 bases from V and 3 bases from J, with 18 bases between. The CDR3 runs 16 residues. The CDR3 nucleotides are TGTGCCAGCAGCCGCACAGTTGGGTTAAACAATCAGCCCCAGCATTTT. It specifies CASSRTVGLNNQPQHF.

The rearrangement joins TRBV6-1 to TRBJ1-5; D is unresolved. The germline V gene has CDR1 MNHNS and CDR2 SASEGT. V lost 3 bases to trimming and J lost 3 bases, with 9 bases between them. This CDR3 has 14 amino acids. This CDR3 reads CASSDSSVNQPQHF. The CDR3 nucleotides are TGTGCCAGCAGTGATTCGTCAGTCAATCAGCCCCAGCATTTT.

In its sample, this clone was seen a few times. V and J are TRBV28 and TRBJ2-1; 10 nucleotides align to TRBD2. V was pared by 3 bases and J by 8 bases, with 10 bases of the junction left unmatched. The CDR3 contains 16 residues. The V gene's germline CDR1 is MDHEN and CDR2 SYDVKM. The CDR3 sequence: CASSFVASGSGDEQFF. CDR3 bases: TGTGCCAGCAGTTTCGTGGCTAGCGGGAGCGGGGATGAGCAGTTCTTC.

The rearrangement uses TRBV28 and TRBJ2-7; tentatively, D is TRBD1 (5 bases). V was clipped by 8 bases and J by 6 bases, with 17 bases between them. The germline V gene encodes CDR1 MDHEN and CDR2 SYDVKM. CDR3 size: 13 residues. The CDR3 DNA sequence: TGTGCCAGCTTACAGGATAACCCGCTCGAGCAGTACTTC. Its protein is CASLQDNPLEQYF.

V and J are TRBV11-3 and TRBJ2-1, with D tentatively TRBD1 (5 bases). The CDR3 is 15 residues long. Germline CDR1 and CDR2: SGHNT and YENEEA. The V end lost 1 base, the J end lost 2 bases, and 9 bases lay between the germline ends. The CDR3 DNA reads as TGTGCCAGCAGCTTAGGGGGCGGACCCTACAATGAGCAGTTCTTC. Its translation is CASSLGGGPYNEQFF. The complete variable domain, with remaining parts taken from reference TRBV11-3 and TRBJ2-1, reads EAGVVQSPRYKIIEKKQPVAFWCNPISGHNTLYWYLQNLGQGPELLIRYENEEAVDDSQLPKDRFSAERLKGVDSTLKIQPAELGDSAVYLCASSLGGGPYNEQFFGPGTRLTVL.

The chain employs TRBV28 and TRBJ1-1; D unresolved. The germline V gene has CDR1 MDHEN and CDR2 SYDVKM. The CDR3 runs 12 residues. The germline V and J ends were trimmed by 6 bases and 1 base, with 6 bases remaining between them. Here the CDR3 reads CASRSTNTEAFF. The CDR3 nucleotides read TGTGCCAGCAGATCTACGAACACTGAAGCTTTCTTT.

This sequence joins TRBV29-1 and TRBJ2-1; possible D gene TRBD2, 7 bases. This CDR3 region has 13 residues. Germline CDR1 and CDR2: SQVTM and ANQGSEA. The V end was cut by 7 bases, the J end by 4 bases, with 14 bases between. The CDR3 coding sequence is TGCAGCGCGGCGGGGGCAATGTACAATGAGCAGTTCTTC. Translated, it gives CSAAGAMYNEQFF.

The CDR3, as DNA: TGTGCCATCAGTGAGTCGGGCTACACTGAAGCTTTCTTT. Protein sequence: CAISESGYTEAFF. The V and J genes are TRBV10-3 and TRBJ1-1; D unclear. V lost 0 bases and J lost 3, with 5 bases in between. The germline gives CDR1 ENHRY, CDR2 SYGVKD. This CDR3 comprises 13 residues.

This sequence joins TRBV5-5 and TRBJ1-1, with TRBD1 matching 7 bases. CDR3 length equals 15 residues. Germline CDR1 SGHKS, CDR2 YYEKEE (reference sequence). V was clipped by 2 bases and J by 4 bases; unmatched bases: 8. Here the CDR3 reads CASSLMTGFGTEAFF. As DNA, the CDR3 is TGTGCCAGCAGCTTAATGACAGGGTTCGGCACTGAAGCTTTCTTT. Together with reference TRBV5-5 and TRBJ1-1, the CDR3 gives the full variable domain: DAGVTQSPTHLIKTRGQQVTLRCSPISGHKSVSWYQQVLGQGPQFIFQYYEKEERGRGNFPDRFSARQFPNYSSELNVNALLLGDSALYLCASSLMTGFGTEAFFGQGTRLTVV.

The chain combines TRBV6-5 with TRBJ2-7, with TRBD1 matching 9 bases. Germline-derived CDR1 and CDR2 are MNHEY and SVGAGI. V was pared by 0 bases and J by 3 bases, with 3 bases of the junction left unmatched. The CDR3 totals 15 residues. CDR3 loop: CASSYSSGQGYEQYF. The CDR3 coding sequence is TGTGCCAGCAGTTACTCGTCGGGACAGGGCTACGAGCAGTACTTC.

This clone was seen just once. V usage is TRBV28 and J usage is TRBJ2-1, with 7 bases matching TRBD2. From germline, CDR1 is MDHEN and CDR2 SYDVKM. V shed 5 bases, J shed 6 bases, and the junction held 16 bases outside the gene matches. The CDR3 runs 17 residues. For the CDR3, the DNA is TGTGCCAGCAGTCCCTCGGAGTACAGCGGGGCTTTCAATGAGCAGTTCTTC. It is translated as CASSPSEYSGAFNEQFF.

The chain joins TRBV6-5 to TRBJ1-2; 7 bases fit TRBD1. CDR1 and CDR2 from the germline V gene are MNHEY and SVGAGI. V dropped 5 bases and J dropped 3; count of bases not matched to a gene: 6. This CDR3 spans 14 amino acids. The CDR3 DNA reads TGTGCCAGCAGTGGGTATACAGGGGACTATGGCTACACCTTC. It yields the protein CASSGYTGDYGYTF.